This T cell receptor beta chain was documented in a study of blood T cell repertoires in COVID-19. Looking at the study overall: PBMCs, B-cell-depleted T cells, or T cells provided the cDNA or gDNA that made up the material.

CDR3 size: 13 residues. CDR1 is SGHNT and CDR2 is YYREEE in the germline V gene (reference sequence). Trimming stripped 5 bases from V and 2 bases from J, with 10 bases between. Libraries were prepared by immunoSEQ multiplex PCR; TCRdb keeps only in-frame clonotypes and omits some of them. The sample consists of under 300,000 clones, roughly 88% of them appearing once. The V and J genes are TRBV5-4 and TRBJ1-2; D is perhaps TRBD1 (6 bases). The sequence was collected from a woman aged 40 to 50 who had recovered from COVID-19. Sequencing was carried out using peripheral blood. This CDR3 reads CASSPQGNYGYTF. In DNA form, the CDR3 reads TGTGCCAGCAGTCCTCAGGGGAACTATGGCTACACCTTC.